Shown below are 20 T cell receptor beta chains from a single sample sequenced in a study of cytomegalovirus exposure and HLA in healthy donors. Both 60 Vbeta primers and 13 Jbeta primers went into the PCR. The repertoire was sequenced with immunoSEQ multiplex PCR; TCRdb's copy has only in-frame clones and lacks some. The sample consists of about 200,000 clones, about 74% of them appearing once. The sequencing sample was made of PBMCs. The receptor set was obtained from a man in his forties in good health and CMV-seronegative.

The V gene is TRBV27, the J gene TRBJ2-7, with 9 bases lining up with TRBD2. Trimming took 2 bases from V and 1 from J; bases not matched to a gene: 0. The CDR3 has 14 amino acids. The germline V gene has CDR1 MNHEY and CDR2 SMNVEV (reference sequence). The DNA for the CDR3 is TGTGCCAGCAGTTTACTAGCGGGATCCTACGAGCAGTACTTC. As protein: CASSLLAGSYEQYF.

V usage is TRBV15 and J usage is TRBJ2-1; TRBD2 matches at 8 bases. Germline loops: CDR1 LNHNV, CDR2 YYDKDF (reference sequence). Trimming removed 0 bases from V and 4 bases from J; junction bases left unmatched: 11. The CDR3 has 18 residues. CDR3 sequence (DNA): TGTGCCACCAGCAGAGATCCGGCTAGCGGGCCACGTTACAATGAGCAGTTCTTC. This gives the protein CATSRDPASGPRYNEQFF. The full variable domain, completed using reference TRBV15 and TRBJ2-1, is DAMVIQNPRYQVTQFGKPVTLSCSQTLNHNVMYWYQQKSSQAPKLLFHYYDKDFNNEADTPDNFQSRRPNTSFCFLDIRSPGLGDTAMYLCATSRDPASGPRYNEQFFGPGTRLTVL.

This clone has more than one count but fewer than ten. The chain employs TRBV19 and TRBJ1-5; no clear D gene. Trimming took 2 bases from V and 7 from J, leaving 12 bases between them. The germline V gene encodes CDR1 LNHDA and CDR2 SQIVND (reference sequence). The CDR3 sequence is 14 residues long. CDR3 sequence (DNA): TGTGCCAGTAGTATAATTACGGAGAACCAGCCCCAGCATTTT. Translated, it gives CASSIITENQPQHF.

The gene calls are TRBV18 and TRBJ1-4; tentatively, D is TRBD1 (6 bases). V was shortened by 0 bases and J by 5 bases, with 10 bases between the two germline ends. The CDR3 spans 15 residues. Germline loops: CDR1 KGHSH, CDR2 LQKENI. The CDR3 sequence: CASSPPGATNEKLFF. CDR3 coding DNA: TGTGCCAGCTCACCACCGGGGGCGACGAATGAAAAACTGTTTTTT.

The genes are TRBV6-6 and TRBJ2-7; 11 nucleotides align to TRBD1. Germline trimming cut 4 bases from V and 5 bases from J; bases unmatched to any gene: 10. The CDR3 is 16 residues long. CDR1 and CDR2 from the germline V gene are MNHNY and SVGAGI (reference sequence). DNA of the CDR3: TGTGCCAGCAGTTCAGAATCCGGGACAGGGGGTGACGAGCAGTACTTC. Amino acids: CASSSESGTGGDEQYF.

V is TRBV4-1 and J is TRBJ2-4, with a tentative D call TRBD1 (5 bases). This CDR3 has 15 amino acids. Germline V CDR1 and CDR2: MGHRA, YSYEKL. Trimming took off 5 bases at V and 6 bases at J, with 17 bases between the two ends. The CDR3 spells CASSENRRVRNIQYF. CDR3 bases: TGCGCCAGCAGCGAAAACCGCAGGGTGAGAAACATTCAGTACTTC.

The chain uses TRBV4-1 and TRBJ2-7; 7 nucleotides line up with TRBD2. The trim removed 1 base at V and 1 base at J, leaving 7 bases unmatched. This CDR3 region has 16 residues. The germline gives CDR1 MGHRA, CDR2 YSYEKL. CDR3 DNA sequence: TGCGCCAGCAGCCAAGCCGGCCAGCGGGGATCCTACGAGCAGTACTTC. Protein product: CASSQAGQRGSYEQYF.

The CDR3 DNA reads TGCGCCAGCAGCCAAGGGACAGGGGGCGCGGAAGGCTACACCTTC. Protein: CASSQGTGGAEGYTF. V gene TRBV4-3 combines with J gene TRBJ1-2; 11 bases fit TRBD1. Germline V gives CDR1 LGHNA, CDR2 YSLEER. The V gene end was trimmed by 1 base and the J gene end by 8 bases; junction bases not matched to a gene: 6. CDR3 size: 15 residues.

The chain links TRBV28 to TRBJ1-1; 7 bases line up with TRBD1. The V and J ends lost 7 bases and 5 bases, in that order; junction bases with no gene match: 7. CDR1 and CDR2 (germline): MDHEN, SYDVKM. The CDR3 is 13 amino acids. The CDR3 loop is CASTETGRTEAFF. In DNA form, the CDR3 reads TGTGCCAGCACCGAGACAGGGAGGACTGAAGCTTTCTTT.

This chain connects TRBV29-1 to TRBJ2-7; 10 bases match TRBD1. This CDR3 is built from 14 residues. V was clipped by 1 base and J by 3 bases; unmatched bases: 3. The V gene's germline CDR1 is SQVTM and CDR2 ANQGSEA. The CDR3, as DNA: TGCAGCGTTGAAGGAGGGGACAGGGGCTACGAGCAGTACTTC. Amino acid sequence: CSVEGGDRGYEQYF.

This chain joins TRBV4-1 and TRBJ2-2; 8 bases line up with TRBD2. This CDR3 has 17 amino acids. CDR1 is MGHRA, CDR2 YSYEKL, per germline. The junction had 12 bases not matched to a gene; V was cut back by 6 bases and J by 3 bases. The CDR3 spells CASRRIGGLGDTGELFF. The CDR3 nucleotides read TGCGCCAGCAGACGGATTGGGGGACTAGGAGACACCGGGGAGCTGTTTTTT.

CDR3 protein: CASSPDGQNSYNEQFF. In DNA form, the CDR3 reads TGCGCCAGCAGCCCCGATGGGCAGAACTCCTACAATGAGCAGTTCTTC. V is TRBV5-1 and J is TRBJ2-1; no firm D call. This CDR3 contains 16 residues. V was cut by 4 bases and J by 0 bases, with 14 bases left in between. Germline values: CDR1 SGHRS, CDR2 YFSETQ.

The gene calls are TRBV5-4 and TRBJ2-5; D is perhaps TRBD1 (6 bases). CDR1 is SGHNT and CDR2 is YYREEE in the germline V gene (reference sequence). The V and J ends lost 3 bases and 4 bases respectively, with 7 bases between them. This CDR3 region has 12 residues. The CDR3, as DNA: TGTGCCAGCAGCTCCAGGGGAGAGACCCAGTACTTC. Translating gives CASSSRGETQYF. The whole variable domain, remainder taken from reference TRBV5-4 and TRBJ2-5, is ETGVTQSPTHLIKTRGQQVTLRCSSQSGHNTVSWYQQALGQGPQFIFQYYREEENGRGNFPPRFSGLQFPNYSSELNVNALELDDSALYLCASSSRGETQYFGPGTRLLVL.

The chain combines TRBV14 with TRBJ2-7; 7 nucleotides line up with TRBD1. This CDR3 is built from 14 residues. In germline, CDR1 is SGHDN, CDR2 FVKESK. The J segment lost 3 bases and the V segment lost 1 base, leaving 3 bases of the junction unmatched. The CDR3, as DNA: TGTGCCAGCAGCCAAGGGTACAGGGGCTACGAGCAGTACTTC. It yields the protein CASSQGYRGYEQYF.

The chain carries TRBV2 and TRBJ2-6; perhaps TRBD1 as D (6 bases). Per the germline V gene, CDR1 is SNHLY and CDR2 is FYNNEI. Between the trimmed V and J ends, which lost 7 bases and 1 base, there was a span of 14 bases. This CDR3 region has 16 residues. The CDR3 DNA is TGTGCCAGCATCAAGGACAGTTATTCTGGGGCCAACGTCCTGACTTTC. Translation: CASIKDSYSGANVLTF.

This chain joins TRBV7-9 and TRBJ2-1; 13 bases map to TRBD2. Germline CDR1 reads SEHNR; CDR2 reads FQNEAQ (reference sequence). V was clipped by 5 bases and J by 3 bases; unmatched bases: 10. This CDR3 spans 18 amino acids. The CDR3: CASSPKLAGGLLYNEQFF. In DNA form, the CDR3 reads TGTGCCAGCAGCCCAAAACTAGCGGGGGGGCTTCTCTACAATGAGCAGTTCTTC.

The chain combines TRBV25-1 with TRBJ1-5, with D unclear. V was shortened by 4 bases and J by 0 bases, with 7 bases between the two germline ends. The CDR3 runs to 14 residues. Germline V gene sequence: CDR1 MGHDK, CDR2 SYGVNS. In DNA form, the CDR3 reads TGTGCCAGCAGTGGCACTTATAGCAATCAGCCCCAGCATTTT. Its protein is CASSGTYSNQPQHF.

Written as DNA, the CDR3 is TGTGCCAGCAGCTTAAGGCAGGGGGTACGGGACATGAACACTGAAGCTTTCTTT. This translates into CASSLRQGVRDMNTEAFF. The chain employs TRBV7-9 and TRBJ1-1, with 7 bases matching TRBD1. This CDR3 contains 18 residues. Germline V gene data show CDR1 as SEHNR and CDR2 as FQNEAQ (reference sequence). The J segment lost 0 bases and the V segment lost 2 bases, leaving 12 bases of the junction unmatched. The full variable domain, with the rest looked up from reference TRBV7-9 and TRBJ1-1, is DTGVSQNPRHKITKRGQNVTFRCDPISEHNRLYWYRQTLGQGPEFLTYFQNEAQLEKSRLLSDRFSAERPKGSFSTLEIQRTEQGDSAMYLCASSLRQGVRDMNTEAFFGQGTRLTVV.

The chain links TRBV28 to TRBJ2-5, with 12 bases lining up with TRBD2. CDR3 length: 20 residues. Per germline, CDR1 MDHEN and CDR2 SYDVKM. With 5 bases clipped from V and 5 bases from J, the junction kept 21 bases outside the gene matches. The CDR3 here is CASSPRSTVLLAGGPETQYF. Written as DNA, the CDR3 is TGTGCCAGCAGTCCCCGGTCCACAGTTCTTCTAGCGGGAGGGCCCGAGACCCAGTACTTC.

The chain joins TRBV5-8 to TRBJ1-3; D is uncertain. The germline V gene encodes CDR1 SGHTS and CDR2 YDEGEE. The CDR3 sequence is 12 residues long. Trimming took off 6 bases at V and 0 bases at J, with 4 bases between the two ends. Here the CDR3 DNA reads TGTGCCAGCACGGGCTCTGGAAACACCATATATTTT. It translates to CASTGSGNTIYF.